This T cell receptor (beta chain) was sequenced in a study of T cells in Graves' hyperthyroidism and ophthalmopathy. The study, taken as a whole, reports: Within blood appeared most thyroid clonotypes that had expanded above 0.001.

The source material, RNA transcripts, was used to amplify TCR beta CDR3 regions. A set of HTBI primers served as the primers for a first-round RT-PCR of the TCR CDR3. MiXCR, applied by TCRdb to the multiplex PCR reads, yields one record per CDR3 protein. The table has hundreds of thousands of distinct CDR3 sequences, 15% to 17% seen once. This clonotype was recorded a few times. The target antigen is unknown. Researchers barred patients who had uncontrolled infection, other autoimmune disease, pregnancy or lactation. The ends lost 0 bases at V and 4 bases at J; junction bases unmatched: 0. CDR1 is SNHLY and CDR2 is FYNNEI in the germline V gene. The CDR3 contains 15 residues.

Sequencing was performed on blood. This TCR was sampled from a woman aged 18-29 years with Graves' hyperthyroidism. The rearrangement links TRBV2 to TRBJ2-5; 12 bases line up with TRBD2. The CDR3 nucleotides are TGTGCCAGCAGTGAAGCGACTAGCGGGAGAGAGACCCAGTACTTC. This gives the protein CASSEATSGRETQYF.